The 10 T cell receptor beta chains below all came from one sample that was sequenced in a study of blood T cell repertoires in COVID-19. The method was immunoSEQ multiplex PCR; TCRdb's version includes in-frame clones alone and lacks a portion of them. Found here are some 100,000 clones, about nine tenths of them singletons; the top ten hold 4.5% to 6%. Sequencing input: peripheral blood. These receptors all stem from a man aged 70-80 years with acute or convalescent COVID-19.

The chain joins TRBV2 to TRBJ2-6; no clear D gene. The CDR3 runs to 13 residues. Germline V gene data show CDR1 as SNHLY and CDR2 as FYNNEI. V dropped 8 bases and J dropped 0 bases, with 5 bases sitting between them. Written as DNA, the CDR3 is TGTGCCAGCCACTTCTCTGGGGCCAACGTCCTGACTTTC. Its protein product is CASHFSGANVLTF.

This chain links TRBV27 with TRBJ1-6; 7 nucleotides align to TRBD1. The junction had 8 bases not matched to a gene; V was cut back by 7 bases and J by 5 bases. Per the germline V gene, CDR1 is MNHEY and CDR2 is SMNVEV (reference sequence). This CDR3 is built from 15 residues. As DNA, the CDR3 is TGTGCCAGCACTTTGGACAGGCAGCATAATTCACCCCTCCACTTT. Translating gives CASTLDRQHNSPLHF.

This clone was counted a single time. The chain uses TRBV12-3 or TRBV12-4 and TRBJ2-1, with 8 positions matching TRBD1. This CDR3 has 13 residues. V was pared by 8 bases and J by 2 bases, with 2 bases of the junction left unmatched. The CDR3 reads CASSGQAYNEQFF. As DNA, the CDR3 is TGTGCCAGCTCGGGACAGGCCTACAATGAGCAGTTCTTC.

This clone was seen once. Different DNA sequences within this sample yield the same CDR3. The rearrangement uses TRBV20-1 and TRBJ1-2, with D possibly matching TRBD1 (6 bases). CDR3 length equals 11 residues. Germline CDR1 and CDR2: DFQATT and SNEGSKA (reference sequence). Trimming took off 6 bases at V and 5 bases at J, with 10 bases between the two ends. CDR3 residues: CSARQDYGYTF. DNA for the CDR3: TGCAGTGCCAGACAGGATTATGGCTACACCTTC.

The chain couples TRBV5-3 to TRBJ1-1; 11 nucleotides line up with TRBD1. Being an ORF, TRBV5-3 has a function that is uncertain. The trim removed 1 base at V and 3 bases at J, leaving 14 bases unmatched. The CDR3 extends over 19 amino acids. The CDR3 nucleotides are TGTGCCAGAAGCTTGCCATCATGGGACAGGGGGTGCTATTACACTGAAGCTTTCTTT. It yields the protein CARSLPSWDRGCYYTEAFF.

The CDR3 region is CASRTGTGVWKLFF. The DNA for the CDR3 is TGTGCCAGCAGAACCGGGACAGGGGTCTGGAAACTGTTTTTT. The chain has TRBV27 and TRBJ1-4; 10 bases match TRBD1. CDR1 is MNHEY, CDR2 SMNVEV, per germline (reference sequence). The CDR3 runs to 14 residues. Trimming cost V 6 bases and J 11 bases; bases outside gene matches: 9.

The chain joins TRBV3-1 (or the pseudogene TRBV3-2) to TRBJ1-1; D possibly corresponds to TRBD1 (5 bases). The V gene's germline CDR1 is LGHDT and CDR2 YNNKEL (reference sequence). The V gene lost 2 bases and the J gene lost 10 bases, with 8 bases spanning the gap. This CDR3 is 11 amino acids long. CDR3 nucleotide sequence: TGTGCCAGCAGCCAACTGGGGGGAGCTTTCTTT. This translates into CASSQLGGAFF.

The chain links TRBV4-3 to TRBJ1-1, with D hard to call. The length of the CDR3 is 15 residues. V lost 0 bases and J 5 bases, leaving 13 bases between the germline ends. Germline V gene lookup returns CDR1 LGHNA and CDR2 YSLEER. Here the CDR3 DNA reads TGCGCCAGCAGCCAAGACATGCGAGGTGGAACTGAAGCTTTCTTT. Protein sequence: CASSQDMRGGTEAFF.

The chain links TRBV7-2 to TRBJ1-1; 7 bases map to TRBD1. The CDR3 totals 14 residues. CDR1 and CDR2 (germline): SGHTA, FQGNSA. With V trimmed by 5 bases and J by 4 bases, 7 bases remained unmatched. The CDR3 DNA follows: TGTGCCAGCAGCCCCCTGACAGGGATCACTGAAGCTTTCTTT. Its translation: CASSPLTGITEAFF. Full variable domain (rest looked up from reference TRBV7-2 and TRBJ1-1): GAGVSQSPSNKVTEKGKDVELRCDPISGHTALYWYRQSLGQGLEFLIYFQGNSAPDKSGLPSDRFSAERTGGSVSTLTIQRTQQEDSAVYLCASSPLTGITEAFFGQGTRLTVV.

This chain uses TRBV28 with TRBJ1-1, with TRBD1 matching over 9 bases. From germline, CDR1 is MDHEN and CDR2 SYDVKM. J was trimmed by 10 bases and V by 6 bases; bases with no gene match: 6. The CDR3 contains 12 residues. CDR3 coding DNA: TGTGCCAGCAGACGAATGGACAGGGGAGCTTTCTTT. Amino acids: CASRRMDRGAFF.